Each of the 14 T cell receptor beta chains below was sequenced from the same sample in a study of T-cell reconstitution after alpha-beta-depleted transplantation in children listed by TCRdb under 2016. Library prep was done by PCR. The instrument was an Illumina HiSeq 2500. TCR library preparation used molecular barcoding, with unique molecular identifiers applied to normalize quantification of the TCRbeta repertoire. TCRdb applied fastp at Q25 and MiXCR to the public reads, then kept only in-frame beta chains. Identical CDR3 protein sequences are pooled into one entry, listed with their most common genes and DNA. Counted in this sample were 500,000 or so distinct CDR3 sequences; about 30% of them appeared once. The ten top clones hold 2.4% of the sample. Sequencing was performed on PBMCs from the stem cell graft donor, taken from the stem cell graft. These receptors were obtained from a human donor who donated a stem cell graft to a child with aplastic anemia.

There are a few counts of this clonotype. This chain joins TRBV7-9 and TRBJ1-2; tentative D call: TRBD1 (5 bases). The V gene lost 5 bases and the J gene lost 6 bases, with 13 bases spanning the gap. The length of the CDR3 is 13 residues. Per germline, CDR1 SEHNR and CDR2 FQNEAQ (reference sequence). DNA for the CDR3: TGTGCCAGCAGCGCCACAACGGGGGATGGCTACACCTTC. Its translation: CASSATTGDGYTF.

The CDR3, as DNA: TGTGCCAGCAGCTTGGGGGCTTTCGGCGGGACAGGAGCCTACGAGCAGTACTTC. Its translation is CASSLGAFGGTGAYEQYF. This sequence joins TRBV5-5 and TRBJ2-7; 8 bases map to TRBD1. CDR1 is SGHKS, CDR2 YYEKEE, per germline (reference sequence). V dropped 0 bases and J dropped 2; count of bases not matched to a gene: 13. CDR3 length: 18 residues. Looking up the rest from reference TRBV5-5 and TRBJ2-7 gives the full variable domain: DAGVTQSPTHLIKTRGQQVTLRCSPISGHKSVSWYQQVLGQGPQFIFQYYEKEERGRGNFPDRFSARQFPNYSSELNVNALLLGDSALYLCASSLGAFGGTGAYEQYFGPGTRLTVT.

The table lists this clonotype with a few counts. The CDR3 DNA is TGTGCCAGCAGCCTTTTCCGTCCCAGGGGGTACACCGGGGAGCTGTTTTTT. Its protein product is CASSLFRPRGYTGELFF. The genes are TRBV6-1 and TRBJ2-2; 7 bases fit TRBD1. Unmatched junction bases numbered 13, after V lost 6 bases and J lost 3 bases. Germline V CDR1 and CDR2: MNHNS, SASEGT. The CDR3 contains 17 residues.

Only a few counts were recorded for this clonotype. The CDR3 reads CASSQHRQGPGTQYF. The DNA for the CDR3 is TGTGCCAGCAGTCAACACAGACAGGGGCCGGGGACGCAGTATTTT. The rearrangement links TRBV12-3 or TRBV12-4 to TRBJ2-3; 8 nucleotides align to TRBD1. The CDR3 has 15 amino acids. V trimming: 5 bases; J trimming: 9 bases; junction bases outside the gene matches: 13.

This chain joins TRBV9 and TRBJ2-4; 7 bases fit TRBD1. Trimming took 0 bases from V and 5 from J; bases not matched to a gene: 2. Germline-derived CDR1 and CDR2 are SGDLS and YYNGEE. The CDR3 has 14 residues. CDR3 DNA sequence: TGTGCCAGCAGCGTAGAGACAGGGCAAAACATTCAGTACTTC. It specifies CASSVETGQNIQYF.

The CDR3 is CSARGGRTAGEAFF. CDR3 in DNA: TGCAGTGCTAGGGGGGGACGGACGGCCGGGGAAGCTTTCTTT. The genes are TRBV20-1 and TRBJ1-1; tentatively, D is TRBD1 (5 bases). Trimming cost V 3 bases and J 8 bases, with 19 bases left between them. Germline values: CDR1 DFQATT, CDR2 SNEGSKA (reference sequence). CDR3 length: 14 residues.

V usage is TRBV7-2 and J usage is TRBJ2-3; D might be TRBD1 or TRBD2, each matching 5 bases. Germline V gives CDR1 SGHTA, CDR2 FQGNSA. Trimming removed 1 base at V and 0 bases at J, with 11 bases between. CDR3 length equals 16 residues. In DNA, the CDR3 is TGTGCCAGCAGCTTAGAACGGGGCTTAAGCACAGATACGCAGTATTTT. Residues: CASSLERGLSTDTQYF. The variable domain in full, with the rest retrieved from reference TRBV7-2 and TRBJ2-3, is GAGVSQSPSNKVTEKGKDVELRCDPISGHTALYWYRQSLGQGLEFLIYFQGNSAPDKSGLPSDRFSAERTGGSVSTLTIQRTQQEDSAVYLCASSLERGLSTDTQYFGPGTRLTVL.

DNA for the CDR3: TGTGCCAGCAGCCTCACCGGGACAGAAACCTACGAGCAGTACTTC. Translated, it gives CASSLTGTETYEQYF. The rearrangement joins TRBV5-5 to TRBJ2-7; 7 bases agree with TRBD1. CDR1 SGHKS and CDR2 YYEKEE come from the germline V gene (reference sequence). The trim removed 4 bases at V and 2 bases at J, leaving 9 bases unmatched. The CDR3 extends over 15 amino acids.

The J gene is TRBJ2-1, the V gene TRBV20-1; unclear D gene. The CDR3 covers 14 residues. Trimming pared 0 bases from V and 10 bases from J, leaving 16 bases between. Germline lookup yields CDR1 DFQATT and CDR2 SNEGSKA (reference sequence). CDR3 amino acids: CSARDASTGGEQFF. The CDR3 DNA reads as TGCAGTGCTAGAGATGCCTCCACTGGTGGGGAGCAGTTCTTC.

This chain uses TRBV11-2 with TRBJ1-5, with D unresolved. CDR3 length: 13 residues. V was pared by 6 bases and J by 5 bases, with 11 bases between. Germline CDR1 is SGHAT and CDR2 is FQNNGV. CDR3 protein: CASSTSSDQPQHF. As DNA, the CDR3 is TGTGCCAGCAGTACAAGCAGTGATCAGCCCCAGCATTTT. Full variable domain (rest looked up from reference TRBV11-2 and TRBJ1-5): EAGVAQSPRYKIIEKRQSVAFWCNPISGHATLYWYQQILGQGPKLLIQFQNNGVVDDSQLPKDRFSAERLKGVDSTLKIQPAKLEDSAVYLCASSTSSDQPQHFGDGTRLSIL.

V and J are TRBV28 and TRBJ2-1; D unresolved. Trimming took 8 bases from V and 0 from J, leaving 11 bases between them. CDR3 length: 14 residues. CDR1 MDHEN and CDR2 SYDVKM come from the germline V gene. CDR3 DNA: TGTGCCAGCGCCCCCCGGCTCTCCTACAATGAGCAGTTCTTC. This sequence encodes CASAPRLSYNEQFF.

The chain combines TRBV7-3 with TRBJ2-1; possible D gene TRBD1, 6 bases. CDR1 is SGHTA, CDR2 FQGTGA, per germline. The CDR3 has 15 residues. V dropped 3 bases and J dropped 1 base, with 10 bases sitting between them. CDR3 DNA: TGTGCCAGCAGCTTGGGACACCCATCCTACAATGAGCAGTTCTTC. Its protein is CASSLGHPSYNEQFF.

The genes are TRBV9 and TRBJ2-7, with D possibly matching TRBD1 (5 bases). The CDR3 spans 13 residues. Deletions cut 0 bases from V and 6 bases from J, with 10 bases between. Germline-derived CDR1 and CDR2 are SGDLS and YYNGEE. The CDR3 here is CASSVEGRAEQYF. The CDR3 DNA is TGTGCCAGCAGCGTAGAGGGCAGGGCCGAGCAGTACTTC.

J is TRBJ1-4 and V is TRBV20-1; TRBD1 matches at 10 bases. Germline V gives CDR1 DFQATT, CDR2 SNEGSKA (reference sequence). The V gene end was trimmed by 6 bases and the J gene end by 14 bases; junction bases not matched to a gene: 9. CDR3 size: 12 residues. As DNA, the CDR3 is TGCAGTGCGCCCGGGACAGGGGCTTATCTGTTTTTT. This encodes CSAPGTGAYLFF.